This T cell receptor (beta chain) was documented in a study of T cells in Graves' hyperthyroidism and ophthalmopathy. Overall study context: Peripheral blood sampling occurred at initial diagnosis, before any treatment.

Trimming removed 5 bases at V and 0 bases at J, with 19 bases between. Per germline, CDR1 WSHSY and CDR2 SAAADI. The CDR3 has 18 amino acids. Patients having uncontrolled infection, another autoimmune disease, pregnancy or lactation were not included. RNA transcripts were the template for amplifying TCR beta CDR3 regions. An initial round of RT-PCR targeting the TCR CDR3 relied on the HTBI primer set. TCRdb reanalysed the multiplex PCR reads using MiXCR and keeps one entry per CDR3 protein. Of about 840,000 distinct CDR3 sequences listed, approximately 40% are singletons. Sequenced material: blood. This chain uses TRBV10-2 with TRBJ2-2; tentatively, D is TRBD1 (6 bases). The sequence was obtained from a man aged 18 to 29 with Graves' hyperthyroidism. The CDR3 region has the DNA TGCGCCAGCAGTTACTCCTGGGGGCAGTTATCGAACACCGGGGAGCTGTTTTTT. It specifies CASSYSWGQLSNTGELFF.